A selection of T cell receptor beta chains follows, all from one sample in a study of cytomegalovirus exposure and HLA in healthy donors. The repertoire was sequenced with immunoSEQ multiplex PCR; TCRdb's copy has only in-frame clones and lacks some. The sample shows more than 200,000 clones, 82% of them seen only once. The sample was PBMCs. The receptors shown here come from a man aged 40-50 years in good health and CMV-seropositive. Both conserved end residues are part of each CDR3.

>TRBV4-2|TRBJ1-2
CASSQDMGAPYGYTF
>TRBV15|TRBJ2-7
CATSKGQVTSYEQYF
>TRBV6-1|TRBJ1-5
CASSETAYNQPQHF
>TRBV5-1|TRBJ2-7
CASSLITGRLGDEQYF
>TRBV7-9|TRBJ1-4
CASEGREATNEKLFF
>TRBV19|TRBJ2-1
CASSITGTNEQFF
>TRBV6-5|TRBJ1-2
CASSYGDTGLWGYTF
>TRBV29-1|TRBJ2-4
CSVGTGENIQYF
>TRBV5-1|TRBJ2-3
CASNFGGASTDTQYF
>TRBV6-1|TRBJ2-3
CASSEQGDTQYF
>TRBV5-1|TRBJ1-4
CASSERGIRNEKLFF
>TRBV30|TRBJ1-3
CAWSRTGVPGNTIYF
>TRBV29-1|TRBJ1-1
CSVGIQGTNTEAFF
>TRBV10-3|TRBJ2-1
CAISGRTIPDEQFF
>TRBV7-3|TRBJ2-1
CASSLVASGNNEQFF
>TRBV19|TRBJ2-5
CASSIAGGRETQYF
>TRBV5-4|TRBJ2-5
CASSPGLQETQYF
>TRBV18|TRBJ1-1
CASSPPRGGTEAFF
>TRBV6-6|TRBJ1-5
CATYGQKDSNQPQHF
>TRBV2|TRBJ1-4
CASKARTGGNEKLFF
>TRBV6-6|TRBJ2-2
CASRPPGGWNTGELFF
>TRBV25-1|TRBJ1-3
CASSLSESGNTIYF
>TRBV2|TRBJ1-5
CASCDRLGQPQHF
>TRBV2|TRBJ1-3
CASSGQGNTIYF
>TRBV29-1|TRBJ2-1
CSPTGLAGAGEQFF
>TRBV6-5|TRBJ1-5
CASSYSKVGRQPQHF
>TRBV18|TRBJ2-7
CASSPGLAGGFSYEQYF
>TRBV30|TRBJ1-3
CAWSREYPGNTIYF
>TRBV14|TRBJ2-7
CASSQEWTSGPLSYEQYF
>TRBV6-1|TRBJ1-3
CASSDPGQGNTIYF
>TRBV28|TRBJ1-1
CASSPPMRAQNTEAFF
>TRBV7-2|TRBJ1-3
CASSPGTAGNTIYF
>TRBV7-3|TRBJ2-2
CASSPGAGELFF